Below, one T cell receptor beta chain is given with its context. What antigen it recognizes has not been identified. Within one base of it there is no much larger clone, and no base qualities were kept. The trial excluded patients who had a history of autoimmune disease or were on systemic immunosuppression. In every dose cohort, peripheral blood was drawn for TCR sequencing at baseline, cycle 4 day 1, and cycle 7 day 1. Samples came from an open-label, multicenter, first-in-human phase I dose-escalation trial of ivuxolimab. Adults with locally advanced or metastatic melanoma, renal cell, hepatocellular, or head and neck squamous cell carcinoma were enrolled in the trial. Before TCR sequencing, CD4+ and CD8+ T cells were separately sorted from peripheral blood. Genomic DNA was extracted from sorted cells for sequencing of the TCRbeta CDR3 region. The immunoSEQ Assay was used to sequence the TCRbeta CDR3 regions. This immuneACCESS table, as held by TCRdb, lists in-frame sequences with V and J called but not all clones. Of the missing ones, under half trace to an unresolved V gene in checked studies; the others have no known cause. The table for this sample lists some 63,000 clones; 90% to 95% of them were counted only once. The ten top clones hold about 19% of the sample.

The record originates from a study of OX40 agonist ivuxolimab in advanced cancers. Notes on the research overall: Ivuxolimab was a fully human IgG2 agonistic monoclonal antibody targeting the costimulatory receptor OX40 (CD134). Intravenous ivuxolimab was administered to patients every 2 weeks at six dose levels: 0.01, 0.1, 0.3, 1.5, 3 and 10 mg/kg. Of the 50 to 55 dose-escalation patients, hepatocellular carcinoma was present in around 20, melanoma in around 15, renal cell carcinoma in 9 and head and neck cancer in 9. The dose-escalation cohort was roughly 83% male with a mean age of approximately 60 years, ranging from roughly 20 to 80. Patients were allowed to have had prior anti-PD-1, anti-PD-L1 or anti-CTLA-4 therapy, and 40% of the dose-escalation patients had previously received checkpoint inhibitors. Partial responses were achieved by three dose-escalation patients, of whom one had hepatocellular carcinoma and two had cutaneous melanoma. Peripheral TCRbeta sequencing was intended to test whether TCR sequence diversity was altered and clonal T-cell expansion was caused by ivuxolimab. The paper reports the monotherapy dose-escalation portion (N of about 47 patients) of the phase I ivuxolimab trial. Summary of the overall study and its limitations: After ivuxolimab, expanded clones were on average more numerous among CD8+ T cells than among CD4+ T cells. Clonal expansion of both CD4+ and CD8+ blood T cells was observed from baseline to week 6 at doses 0.1 to 3.0 mg/kg. Which antigens the clonally expanded peripheral T cells were specific for was not determined. In the 0.1-3.0 mg/kg groups, partial responders were among the patients with the lowest normalized peripheral clonal expansion, particularly in CD8+ T cells. Low levels of normalized T-cell clonal expansion were also seen in some patients who did not respond.

CDR1 and CDR2 are drawn from the germline V gene (reference sequence): GTSNPN, SVGIG. V sheds 7 bases and J sheds 8 bases, leaving 11 bases between their ends. CDR3 length: 11 amino acids, cysteine to phenylalanine. Of the read, only the CDR3 DNA is kept; its 33 bases are in frame from base 1. Recombination connected TRBV30 to TRBJ1-4; the D gene is unclear. This TCR was sampled from an adult with an advanced solid tumor such as melanoma, head and neck, liver or kidney cancer. The source material was CD4+ or CD8+ T cells sorted from blood, sampled in a trial of the OX40 agonist ivuxolimab. Read as DNA, the sequence is TGTGCCTCCCTCGGGGTAGAAAAACTGTTTTTT. Translated, it reads CASLGVEKLFF.